The rows below give T cell receptor beta chains drawn from one sample of a study of radiation and T cells in renal cell carcinoma. The protocol was immunoSEQ multiplex PCR, while the TCRdb copy is restricted to in-frame clones and leaves out a portion. The repertoire includes approximately 100,000 clones, about 86% of them detected once, and 6% to 9% sits in the top ten. Specimen: blood, collected from a patient whose treatment included radiotherapy and nephrectomy. These receptors were taken from a man over 45 with renal cell carcinoma. The CDR3 runs from the conserved cysteine through the conserved F or W. The D gene is left open where the match is weak. Clone sizes are given selectively: once, few, many, or a class where the clone is expanded.

J | V | D | size | DNA | CDR3
TRBJ2-5 | TRBV11-2 | NA | NA | TGTGCCAGCAGCTTAAACAGCCAAGAGACCCAGTACTTC | CASSLNSQETQYF
TRBJ1-1 | TRBV18 | TRBD1 | NA | TGTGCCAGCTCTGAGGGGGCGACTGGGAACACTGAAGCTTTCTTT | CASSEGATGNTEAFF
TRBJ1-4 | TRBV27 | NA | once | TGTGCCAGCAGTTTCCTCGGACAGAGGAATGAAAAACTGTTTTTT | CASSFLGQRNEKLFF
TRBJ1-5 | TRBV7-9 | NA | NA | TGTGCCAGCAGCCTAGGAGGTGCGGGCCTTGGTCAGCCCCAGCATTTT | CASSLGGAGLGQPQHF
TRBJ1-2 | TRBV5-4 | TRBD1 | NA | TGTGCCAGCAGCTACGGACAGGGGGAGAACTATGGCTACACCTTC | CASSYGQGENYGYTF
TRBJ1-5 | TRBV2 | NA | NA | TGTGCCAGCAGTCCGGGAGTCAATCAGCCCCAGCATTTT | CASSPGVNQPQHF
TRBJ1-5 | TRBV5-1 | NA | NA | TGCGCCAGCAGCGAAGGGCGACTTACCGACAATCAGCCCCAGCATTTT | CASSEGRLTDNQPQHF
TRBJ2-1 | TRBV5-4 | TRBD2 | NA | TGTGCCAGCAGCCGCCAGTCACCTAGCGGGACCAATGAGCAGTTCTTC | CASSRQSPSGTNEQFF
TRBJ2-7 | TRBV2 | TRBD1 | NA | TGTGCCAGCAATGAACCCGGGACAGGGGGCTACGAGCAGTACTTC | CASNEPGTGGYEQYF
TRBJ2-3 | TRBV30 | NA | NA | TGTGCCTGGAGTGTAACGTGGGGGGGCACAGATACGCAGTATTTT | CAWSVTWGGTDTQYF